This T cell receptor (beta chain) was sequenced for a study of T-cell reconstitution after alpha-beta-depleted transplantation in children. As it was prepared, the TCRbeta library received unique molecular identifiers. A single record per CDR3 protein comes from TCRdb applying MiXCR to the PCR reads. The sample has approximately 630,000 distinct CDR3 sequences, about 12% seen once; the top ten hold 0.79%. CDR1 is LGHNA and CDR2 is YNFKEQ in the germline V gene. There are 11 residues in the CDR3. Trimming shortened V by 4 bases and J by 9 bases, and 7 bases separated the two germline ends. Sequenced material: PBMCs, taken before TCRalphabeta/CD19-depleted stem cell transplant. This TCR came from a girl aged 2 to 9 with congenital amegakaryocytic thrombocytopenia, due to receive a stem cell transplant. This chain joins TRBV4-2 and TRBJ2-1; D is perhaps TRBD1 (5 bases). The CDR3 spells CASSRDSEQFF. CDR3 DNA sequence: TGTGCCAGCAGCCGAGACAGTGAGCAGTTCTTC.